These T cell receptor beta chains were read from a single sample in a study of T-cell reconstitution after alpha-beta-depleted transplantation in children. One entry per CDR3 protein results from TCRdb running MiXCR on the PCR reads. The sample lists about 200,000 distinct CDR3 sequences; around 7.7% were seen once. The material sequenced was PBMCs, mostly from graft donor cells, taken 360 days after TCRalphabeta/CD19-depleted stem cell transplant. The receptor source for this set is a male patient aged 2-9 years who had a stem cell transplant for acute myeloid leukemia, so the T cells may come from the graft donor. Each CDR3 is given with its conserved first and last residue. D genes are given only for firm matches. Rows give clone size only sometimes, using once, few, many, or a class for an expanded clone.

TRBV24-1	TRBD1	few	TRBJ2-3	CATSDARGSDTQYF	TGTGCCACCAGTGACGCCAGGGGGTCAGATACGCAGTATTTT
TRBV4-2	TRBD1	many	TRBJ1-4	CASSRTGGDEKLFF	TGTGCCAGCAGCAGGACAGGGGGCGACGAAAAACTGTTTTTT
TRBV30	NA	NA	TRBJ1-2	CAWRATWGVGYTF	TGTGCCTGGAGGGCGACCTGGGGTGTAGGCTACACCTTC
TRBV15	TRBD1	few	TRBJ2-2	CATSRMDRQDGELFF	TGTGCCACCAGCAGAATGGACAGGCAAGACGGGGAGCTGTTTTTT
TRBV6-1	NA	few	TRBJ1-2	CASRTDRLGGYTF	TGTGCCAGCAGAACTGACCGGCTCGGGGGCTACACCTTC
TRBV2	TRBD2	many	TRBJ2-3	CASTLAGATDTQYF	TGTGCCAGCACCTTAGCGGGAGCAACAGATACGCAGTATTTT
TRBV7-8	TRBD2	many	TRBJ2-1	CASSSSGLTMTSGSHEQFF	TGTGCCAGCAGCTCTTCAGGCTTAACGATGACTAGCGGGAGCCATGAGCAGTTCTTC
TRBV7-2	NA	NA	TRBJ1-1	CASSLLYRAVDTEAFF	TGTGCCAGCAGCTTACTTTACAGGGCGGTCGACACTGAAGCTTTCTTT
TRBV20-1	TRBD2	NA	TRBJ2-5	CSARSASGVETQYF	TGCAGTGCTAGAAGTGCTAGCGGGGTGGAGACCCAGTACTTC
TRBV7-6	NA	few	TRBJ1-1	CASRQRGGTEAFF	TGTGCCAGCAGGCAAAGGGGGGGCACTGAAGCTTTCTTT
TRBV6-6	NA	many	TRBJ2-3	CASSWGDTQYF	TGTGCCAGCAGTTGGGGGGATACGCAGTATTTT
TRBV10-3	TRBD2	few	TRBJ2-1	CAISRGVSGAPEEQFF	TGTGCCATCAGCCGAGGGGTTAGCGGGGCTCCTGAGGAGCAGTTCTTC
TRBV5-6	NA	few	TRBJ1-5	CASSLGGTIYQPQHF	TGTGCCAGCAGCTTGGGGGGGACTATTTATCAGCCCCAGCATTTT
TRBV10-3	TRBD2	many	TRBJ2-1	CAISESEREFDNEQFF	TGTGCCATCAGTGAGTCGGAGCGGGAGTTCGACAATGAGCAGTTCTTC
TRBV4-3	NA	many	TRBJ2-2	CASSRQRMNTGELFF	TGCGCCAGCAGCCGGCAGCGTATGAACACCGGGGAGCTGTTTTTT
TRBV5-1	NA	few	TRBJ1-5	CASSLDWDRSQPQHF	TGCGCCAGCAGCTTGGACTGGGATCGGAGCCAGCCCCAGCATTTT
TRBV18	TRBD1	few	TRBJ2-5	CASSATGHRRETQYF	TGTGCCAGCTCAGCGACAGGGCATCGCAGAGAGACCCAGTACTTC
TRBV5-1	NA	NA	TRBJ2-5	CASSLLLGLPKETQYF	TGCGCCAGCAGCTTGCTTCTGGGGCTACCCAAAGAGACCCAGTACTTC
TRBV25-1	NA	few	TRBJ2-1	CASSDVPGASYNEQFF	TGTGCCAGCAGTGACGTTCCAGGGGCCTCCTACAATGAGCAGTTCTTC
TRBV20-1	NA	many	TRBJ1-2	CSASLDPGYTF	TGCAGTGCTAGTCTAGACCCGGGCTACACCTTC
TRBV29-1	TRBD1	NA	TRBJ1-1	CTGQGRMNTEAFF	TGCACCGGACAGGGCCGGATGAACACTGAAGCTTTCTTT
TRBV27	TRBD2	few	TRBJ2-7	CASSSSSGRTYEQYF	TGTGCCAGCAGTTCCTCTAGCGGGAGGACCTACGAGCAGTACTTC
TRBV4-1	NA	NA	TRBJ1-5	CASSQVAGGNQPQHF	TGCGCCAGCAGCCAAGTAGCCGGGGGCAATCAGCCCCAGCATTTT